This T cell receptor beta chain emerged from a study of blood T cell repertoires in COVID-19. Study-wide context: Sites in the United States, Italy and Spain provided acute and convalescent COVID-19 samples.

The authors' processing: Estimated nucleated cell counts came from reference gene primer amplification. Sequenced by immunoSEQ multiplex PCR; TCRdb stores in-frame clones only, minus some. From that table come the V and J calls and clone size; the DNA was used to work out D and trimming. The repertoire holds around 250,000 clones, with 84% as singletons. Cohort assignment relied on participant-reported clinical history. Trimming removed 5 bases from V and 12 bases from J; junction bases left unmatched: 10. Germline loops: CDR1 SGHVS, CDR2 FNYEAQ. The length of the CDR3 is 13 residues. This clone has a count of ten or more.

The genes are TRBV7-6 and TRBJ1-3; 7 bases match TRBD1. Sequenced: PBMCs or T cells enriched from blood (not recorded which). The receptor was isolated from a man aged 25-45 years with acute COVID-19. The CDR3 bases are TGTGCCAGCAGCAAAAACCCCCGGGACAGCATATATTTT. It is translated as CASSKNPRDSIYF.